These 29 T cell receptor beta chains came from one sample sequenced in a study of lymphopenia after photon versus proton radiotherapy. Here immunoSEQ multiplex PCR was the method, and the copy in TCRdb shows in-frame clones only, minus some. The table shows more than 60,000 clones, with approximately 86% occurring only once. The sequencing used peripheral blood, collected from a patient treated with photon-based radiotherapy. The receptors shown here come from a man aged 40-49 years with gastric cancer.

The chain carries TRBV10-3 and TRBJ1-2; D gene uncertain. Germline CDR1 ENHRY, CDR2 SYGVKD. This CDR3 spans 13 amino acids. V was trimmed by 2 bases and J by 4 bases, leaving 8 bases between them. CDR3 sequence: CAISEIDGYGYTF. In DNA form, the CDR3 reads TGTGCCATCAGTGAGATCGACGGCTATGGCTACACCTTC.

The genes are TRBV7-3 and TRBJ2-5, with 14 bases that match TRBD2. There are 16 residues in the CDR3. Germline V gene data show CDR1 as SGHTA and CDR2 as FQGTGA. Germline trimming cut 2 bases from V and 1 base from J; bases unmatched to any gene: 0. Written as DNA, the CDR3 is TGTGCCAGCAGCTTAGGACTAGCGGGGGGCCAAGAGACCCAGTACTTC. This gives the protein CASSLGLAGGQETQYF.

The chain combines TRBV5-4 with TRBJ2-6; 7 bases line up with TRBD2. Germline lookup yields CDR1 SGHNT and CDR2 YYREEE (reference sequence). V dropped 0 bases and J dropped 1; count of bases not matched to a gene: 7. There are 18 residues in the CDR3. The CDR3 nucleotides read TGTGCCAGCAGCTTGGGACTCTTGGGAGGGTCTGGGGCCAACGTCCTGACTTTC. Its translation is CASSLGLLGGSGANVLTF.

Here the CDR3 reads CASSFRTF. In DNA form, the CDR3 reads TGTGCCAGCAGCTTCCGGACCTTC. This chain joins TRBV5-8 and TRBJ1-2; D not certain. The ends were cut back, 2 bases at V and 14 bases at J, with 4 bases in the middle. This CDR3 region has 8 residues. The germline V gene encodes CDR1 SGHTS and CDR2 YDEGEE.

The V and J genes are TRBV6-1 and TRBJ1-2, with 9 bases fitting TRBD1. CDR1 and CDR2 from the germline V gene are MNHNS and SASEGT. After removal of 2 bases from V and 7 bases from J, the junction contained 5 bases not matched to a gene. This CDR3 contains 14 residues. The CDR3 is CASSESTGGFGYTF. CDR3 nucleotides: TGTGCCAGCAGTGAATCCACAGGGGGCTTTGGCTACACCTTC.

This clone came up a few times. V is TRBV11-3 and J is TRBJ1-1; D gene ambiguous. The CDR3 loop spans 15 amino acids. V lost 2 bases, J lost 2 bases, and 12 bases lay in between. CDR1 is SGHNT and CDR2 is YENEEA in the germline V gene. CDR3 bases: TGTGCCAGCAGCTTATGGTGGCGGGATAACACTGAAGCTTTCTTT. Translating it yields CASSLWWRDNTEAFF. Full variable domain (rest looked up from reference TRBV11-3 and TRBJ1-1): EAGVVQSPRYKIIEKKQPVAFWCNPISGHNTLYWYLQNLGQGPELLIRYENEEAVDDSQLPKDRFSAERLKGVDSTLKIQPAELGDSAVYLCASSLWWRDNTEAFFGQGTRLTVV.

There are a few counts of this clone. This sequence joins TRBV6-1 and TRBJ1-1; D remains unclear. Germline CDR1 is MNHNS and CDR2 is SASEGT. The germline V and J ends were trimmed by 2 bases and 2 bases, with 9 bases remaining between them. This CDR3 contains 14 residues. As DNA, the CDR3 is TGTGCCAGCAGTGAACTCACAGATAACACTGAAGCTTTCTTT. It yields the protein CASSELTDNTEAFF.

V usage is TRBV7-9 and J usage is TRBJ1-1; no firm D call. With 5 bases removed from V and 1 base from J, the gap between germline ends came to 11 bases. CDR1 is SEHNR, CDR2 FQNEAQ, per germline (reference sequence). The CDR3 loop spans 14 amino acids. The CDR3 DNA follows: TGTGCCAGCAGCCCCGGCTCATGGAACACTGAAGCTTTCTTT. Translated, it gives CASSPGSWNTEAFF.

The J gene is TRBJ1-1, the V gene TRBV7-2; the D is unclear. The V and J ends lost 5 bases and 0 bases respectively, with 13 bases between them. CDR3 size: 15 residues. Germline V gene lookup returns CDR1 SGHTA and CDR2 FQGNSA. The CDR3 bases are TGTGCCAGCAGCGGTTGGGATTTCATGAACACTGAAGCTTTCTTT. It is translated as CASSGWDFMNTEAFF.

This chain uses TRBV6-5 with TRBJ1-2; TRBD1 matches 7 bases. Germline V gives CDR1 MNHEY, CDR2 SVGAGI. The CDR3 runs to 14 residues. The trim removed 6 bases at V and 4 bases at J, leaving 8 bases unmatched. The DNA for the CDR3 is TGTGCCAGCAGCCTCGGGACAGCTAGCTATGGCTACACCTTC. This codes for CASSLGTASYGYTF.

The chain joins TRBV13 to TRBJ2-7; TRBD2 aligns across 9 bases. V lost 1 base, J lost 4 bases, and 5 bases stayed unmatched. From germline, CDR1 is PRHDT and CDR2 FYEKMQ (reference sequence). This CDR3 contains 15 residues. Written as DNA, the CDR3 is TGTGCCAGCAGCTTAGCGCGGGGGGGGCCTTACGAGCAGTACTTC. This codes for CASSLARGGPYEQYF.

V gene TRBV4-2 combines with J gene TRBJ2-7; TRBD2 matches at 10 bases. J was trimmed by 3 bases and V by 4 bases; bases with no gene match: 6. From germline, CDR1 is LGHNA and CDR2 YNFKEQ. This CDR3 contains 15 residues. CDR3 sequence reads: CASSRHQREGYEQYF. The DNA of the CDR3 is TGTGCCAGCAGCCGCCACCAGCGGGAGGGCTACGAGCAGTACTTC.

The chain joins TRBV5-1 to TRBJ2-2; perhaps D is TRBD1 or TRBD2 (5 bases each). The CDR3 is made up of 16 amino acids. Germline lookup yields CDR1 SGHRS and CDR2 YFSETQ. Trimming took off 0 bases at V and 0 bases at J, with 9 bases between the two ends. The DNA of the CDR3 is TGCGCCAGCAGCTTGGGGCAGGGAGCGAACACCGGGGAGCTGTTTTTT. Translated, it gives CASSLGQGANTGELFF.

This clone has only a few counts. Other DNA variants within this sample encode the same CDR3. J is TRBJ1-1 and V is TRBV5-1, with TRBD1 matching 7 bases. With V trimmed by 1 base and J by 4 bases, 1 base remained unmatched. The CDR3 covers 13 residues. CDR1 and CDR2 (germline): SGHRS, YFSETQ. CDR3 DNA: TGCGCCAGCAGCTTGAACAGGGGCACTGAAGCTTTCTTT. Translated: CASSLNRGTEAFF.

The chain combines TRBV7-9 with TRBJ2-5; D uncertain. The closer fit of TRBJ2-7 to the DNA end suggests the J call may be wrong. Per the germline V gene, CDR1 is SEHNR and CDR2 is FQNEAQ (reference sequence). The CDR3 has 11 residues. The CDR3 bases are TGTGCCAGCAGCTCCCGGAACGAGCAGTACTTC. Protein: CASSSRNEQYF.

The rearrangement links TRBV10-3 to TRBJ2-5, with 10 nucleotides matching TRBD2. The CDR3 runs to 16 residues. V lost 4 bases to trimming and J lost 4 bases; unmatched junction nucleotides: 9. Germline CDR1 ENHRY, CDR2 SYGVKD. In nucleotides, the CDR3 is TGTGCCATCAGTGGGGCTCTAGCGGGGGAGGCAGAGACCCAGTACTTC. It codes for CAISGALAGEAETQYF.

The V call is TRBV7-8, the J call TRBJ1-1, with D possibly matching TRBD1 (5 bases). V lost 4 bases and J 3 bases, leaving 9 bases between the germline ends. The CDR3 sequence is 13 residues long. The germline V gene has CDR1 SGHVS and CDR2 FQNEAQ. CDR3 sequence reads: CASSSLRDTEAFF. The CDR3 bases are TGTGCCAGCAGCTCCCTCAGGGACACTGAAGCTTTCTTT.

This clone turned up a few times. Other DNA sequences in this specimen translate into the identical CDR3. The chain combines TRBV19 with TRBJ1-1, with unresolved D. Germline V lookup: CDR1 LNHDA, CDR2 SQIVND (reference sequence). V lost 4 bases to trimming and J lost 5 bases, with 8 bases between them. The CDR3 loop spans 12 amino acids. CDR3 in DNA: TGTGCCAGTAGTAGAGGACGGACTGAAGCTTTCTTT. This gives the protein CASSRGRTEAFF.

The CDR3 is CASSLQGQGWGNTIYF. DNA of the CDR3: TGTGCCAGCAGCCTACAGGGACAGGGATGGGGAAACACCATATATTTT. This rearrangement joins TRBV7-2 to TRBJ1-3, with 9 bases matching TRBD1. Germline V CDR1 and CDR2: SGHTA, FQGNSA. The CDR3 sequence is 16 residues long. V was pared by 5 bases and J by 4 bases, with 9 bases of the junction left unmatched.

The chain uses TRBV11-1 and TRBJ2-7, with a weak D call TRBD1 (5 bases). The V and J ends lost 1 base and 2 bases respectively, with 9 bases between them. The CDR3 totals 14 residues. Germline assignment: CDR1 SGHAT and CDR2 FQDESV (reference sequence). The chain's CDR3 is CASSLDDRAYEQYF. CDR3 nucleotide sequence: TGTGCCAGCAGCTTAGACGACAGAGCCTACGAGCAGTACTTC. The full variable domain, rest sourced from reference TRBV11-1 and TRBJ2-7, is EAEVAQSPRYKITEKSQAVAFWCDPISGHATLYWYRQILGQGPELLVQFQDESVVDDSQLPKDRFSAERLKGVDSTLKIQPAELGDSAMYLCASSLDDRAYEQYFGPGTRLTVT.

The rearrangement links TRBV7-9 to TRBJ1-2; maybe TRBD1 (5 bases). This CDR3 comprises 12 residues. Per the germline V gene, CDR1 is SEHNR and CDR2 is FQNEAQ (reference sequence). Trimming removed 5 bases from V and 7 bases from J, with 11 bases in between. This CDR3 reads CASSPDTVGYTF. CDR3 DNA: TGTGCCAGCAGCCCGGACACAGTTGGCTACACCTTC.

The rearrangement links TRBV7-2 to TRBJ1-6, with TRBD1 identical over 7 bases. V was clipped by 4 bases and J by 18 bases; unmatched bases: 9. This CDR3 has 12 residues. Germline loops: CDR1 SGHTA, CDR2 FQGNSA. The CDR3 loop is CASSSRGQPYHF. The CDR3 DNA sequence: TGTGCCAGCAGCTCCCGGGGACAGCCTTACCACTTT. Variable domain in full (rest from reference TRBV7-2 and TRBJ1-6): GAGVSQSPSNKVTEKGKDVELRCDPISGHTALYWYRQSLGQGLEFLIYFQGNSAPDKSGLPSDRFSAERTGGSVSTLTIQRTQQEDSAVYLCASSSRGQPYHFGNGTRLTVT.

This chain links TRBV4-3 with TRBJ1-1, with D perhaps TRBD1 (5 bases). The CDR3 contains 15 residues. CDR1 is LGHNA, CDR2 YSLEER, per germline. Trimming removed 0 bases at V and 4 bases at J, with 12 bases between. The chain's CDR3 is CASSQDRGTSTEAFF. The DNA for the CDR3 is TGCGCCAGCAGCCAAGATCGGGGGACGAGCACTGAAGCTTTCTTT.

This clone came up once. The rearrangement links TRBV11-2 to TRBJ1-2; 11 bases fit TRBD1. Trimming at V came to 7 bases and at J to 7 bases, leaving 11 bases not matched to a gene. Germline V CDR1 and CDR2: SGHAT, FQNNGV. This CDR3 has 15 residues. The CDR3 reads CASTIQAGTGGGYTF. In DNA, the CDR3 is TGTGCCAGCACCATTCAGGCCGGGACAGGGGGTGGCTACACCTTC.

CDR3 sequence (DNA): TGCGCCAGCAGCCAAGTAGATATGGGCGTCTCCTACAATGAGCAGTTCTTC. Translated, it gives CASSQVDMGVSYNEQFF. The J gene is TRBJ2-1, the V gene TRBV4-1, with D uncertain. This CDR3 has 17 amino acids. The V end was cut by 1 base, the J end by 0 bases, with 13 bases between. Germline assignment: CDR1 MGHRA and CDR2 YSYEKL.

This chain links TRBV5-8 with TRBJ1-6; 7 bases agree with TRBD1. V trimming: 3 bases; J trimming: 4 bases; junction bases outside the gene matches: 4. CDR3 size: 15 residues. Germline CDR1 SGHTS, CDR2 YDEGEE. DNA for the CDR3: TGTGCCAGCAGCTCCCGACAGGGTTATAATTCACCCCTCCACTTT. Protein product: CASSSRQGYNSPLHF.

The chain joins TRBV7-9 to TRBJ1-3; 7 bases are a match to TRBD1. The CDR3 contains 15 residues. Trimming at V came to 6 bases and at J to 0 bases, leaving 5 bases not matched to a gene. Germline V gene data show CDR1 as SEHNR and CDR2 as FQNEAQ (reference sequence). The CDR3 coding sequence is TGTGCCAGCAGTCGCCGGGACAGCTCTGGAAACACCATATATTTT. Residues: CASSRRDSSGNTIYF.

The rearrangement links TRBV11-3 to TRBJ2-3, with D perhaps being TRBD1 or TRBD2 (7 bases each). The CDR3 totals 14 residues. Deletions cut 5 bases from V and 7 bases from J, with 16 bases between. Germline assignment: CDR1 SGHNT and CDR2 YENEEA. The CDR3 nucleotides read TGTGCCAGCAGCCCCAGGGGGGGGGCGTATACGCAGTATTTT. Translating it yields CASSPRGGAYTQYF.

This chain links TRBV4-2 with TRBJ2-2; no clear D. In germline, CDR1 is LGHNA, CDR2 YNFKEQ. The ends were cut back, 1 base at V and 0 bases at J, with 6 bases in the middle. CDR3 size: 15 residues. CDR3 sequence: CASSQGGTNTGELFF. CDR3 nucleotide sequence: TGTGCCAGCAGCCAAGGAGGAACGAACACCGGGGAGCTGTTTTTT.